The clone carrying this T cell receptor (beta chain) appeared a few times. The antigen remains unidentified. Preparing the TCRbeta library involved the use of unique molecular identifiers. TCRdb ran MiXCR on the PCR reads and lists one entry per CDR3 protein. The profile shows approximately 220,000 distinct CDR3 sequences, roughly a sixth of them singletons. The source of the sample is a study of T-cell reconstitution after alpha-beta-depleted transplantation in children. Study-level findings and limits: Several hundred rapidly expanded clones from non-depleted graft cells reportedly supplied alpha-beta T cells about two months post-transplant. The high TCRbeta diversity at day 60 in some patients came from surviving recipient T cells and thymic progenitors. After one year, T-cell counts and TCRbeta diversity mostly came from new T cells.

Germline lookup yields CDR1 SQVTM and CDR2 ANQGSEA. The CDR3 length is 12 residues. Deletions cut 5 bases from V and 3 bases from J, with 7 bases between. The receptor's source is a male patient between 2 and 10 years old who had a stem cell transplant for acute lymphoblastic leukemia, so the T cells may come from the graft donor. The sample consisted of PBMCs, mostly from graft donor cells, taken 360 days after TCRalphabeta/CD19-depleted stem cell transplant. This chain connects TRBV29-1 to TRBJ2-2; D is perhaps TRBD1 (6 bases). CDR3 DNA: TGCAGCGTTACAGGGTACACCGGGGAGCTGTTTTTT. Translation: CSVTGYTGELFF.